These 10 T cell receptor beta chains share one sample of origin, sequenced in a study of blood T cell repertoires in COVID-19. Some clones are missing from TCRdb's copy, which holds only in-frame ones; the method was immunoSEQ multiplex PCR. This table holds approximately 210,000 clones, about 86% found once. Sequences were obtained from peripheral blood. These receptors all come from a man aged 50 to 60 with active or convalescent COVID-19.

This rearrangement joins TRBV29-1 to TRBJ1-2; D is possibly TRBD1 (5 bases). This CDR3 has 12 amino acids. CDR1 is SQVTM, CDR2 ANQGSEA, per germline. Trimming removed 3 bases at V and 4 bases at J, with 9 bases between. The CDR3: CSVDRGGYGYTF. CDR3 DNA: TGCAGCGTTGATCGGGGGGGCTATGGCTACACCTTC.

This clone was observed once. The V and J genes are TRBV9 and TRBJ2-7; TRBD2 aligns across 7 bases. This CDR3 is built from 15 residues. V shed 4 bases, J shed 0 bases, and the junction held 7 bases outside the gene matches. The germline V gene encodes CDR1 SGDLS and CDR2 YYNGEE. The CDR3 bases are TGTGCCAGCAGCCCCCGGGACTACCTCTCCTACGAGCAGTACTTC. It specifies CASSPRDYLSYEQYF.

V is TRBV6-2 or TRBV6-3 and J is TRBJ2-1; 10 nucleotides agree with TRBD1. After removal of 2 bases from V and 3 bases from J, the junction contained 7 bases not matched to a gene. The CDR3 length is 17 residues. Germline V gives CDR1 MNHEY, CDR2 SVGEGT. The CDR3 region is CASSYDEGTGVYNEQFF. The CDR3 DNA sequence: TGTGCCAGCAGTTACGATGAAGGGACAGGGGTCTACAATGAGCAGTTCTTC.

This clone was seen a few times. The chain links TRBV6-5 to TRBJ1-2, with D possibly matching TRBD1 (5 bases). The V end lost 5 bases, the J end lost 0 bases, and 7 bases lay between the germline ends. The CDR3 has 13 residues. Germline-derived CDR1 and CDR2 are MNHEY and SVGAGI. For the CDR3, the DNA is TGTGCCAGCAGTAAGGACACTAACTATGGCTACACCTTC. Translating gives CASSKDTNYGYTF.

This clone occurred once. The CDR3 DNA reads TGTGCCAGCTCACCGTCCGGCGAGCAGTACTTC. Translation gives CASSPSGEQYF. J is TRBJ2-7 and V is TRBV18; D call uncertain. Looked up from germline, CDR1 is KGHSH and CDR2 is LQKENI. This CDR3 spans 11 amino acids. V was trimmed by 3 bases and J by 6 bases, leaving 6 bases between them. The full variable domain, in which reference TRBV18 and TRBJ2-7 provide the parts outside the CDR3, is NAGVMQNPRHLVRRRGQEARLRCSPMKGHSHVYWYRQLPEEGLKFMVYLQKENIIDESGMPKERFSAEFPKEGPSILRIQQVVRGDSAAYFCASSPSGEQYFGPGTRLTVT.

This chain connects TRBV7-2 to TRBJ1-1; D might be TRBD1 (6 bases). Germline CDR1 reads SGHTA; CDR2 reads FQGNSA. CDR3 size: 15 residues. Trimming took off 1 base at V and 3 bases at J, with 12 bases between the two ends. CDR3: CASSLEGRGYTEAFF. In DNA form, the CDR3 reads TGTGCCAGCAGCTTAGAGGGCAGGGGTTACACTGAAGCTTTCTTT.

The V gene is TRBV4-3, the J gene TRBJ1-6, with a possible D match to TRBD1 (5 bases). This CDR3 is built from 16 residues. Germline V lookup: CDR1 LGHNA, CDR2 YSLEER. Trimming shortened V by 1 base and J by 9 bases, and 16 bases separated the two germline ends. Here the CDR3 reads CASSQGRGQGRSPLHF. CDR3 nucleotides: TGCGCCAGCAGCCAAGGGAGGGGCCAGGGCCGTTCACCCCTCCACTTT.

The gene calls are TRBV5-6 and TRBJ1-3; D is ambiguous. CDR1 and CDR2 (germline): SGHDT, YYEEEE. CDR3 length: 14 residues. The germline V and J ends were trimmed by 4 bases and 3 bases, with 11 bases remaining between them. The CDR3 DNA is TGTGCCAGCAGCCCGGAGGGTGGTGGAAACACCATATATTTT. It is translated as CASSPEGGGNTIYF.

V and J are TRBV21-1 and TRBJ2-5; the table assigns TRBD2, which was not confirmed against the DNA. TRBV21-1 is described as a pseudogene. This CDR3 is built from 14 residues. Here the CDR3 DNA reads TGTGCCAGCACCCATCGGGGGGGCGGAGAGACCCAGTACTTC. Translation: CASTHRGGGETQYF.

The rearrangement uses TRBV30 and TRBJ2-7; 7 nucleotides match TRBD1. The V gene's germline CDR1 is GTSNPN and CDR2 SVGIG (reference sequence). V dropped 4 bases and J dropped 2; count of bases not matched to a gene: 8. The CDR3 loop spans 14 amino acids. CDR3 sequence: CAWMQPGQTYEQYF. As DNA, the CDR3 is TGTGCCTGGATGCAACCGGGACAGACCTACGAGCAGTACTTC.